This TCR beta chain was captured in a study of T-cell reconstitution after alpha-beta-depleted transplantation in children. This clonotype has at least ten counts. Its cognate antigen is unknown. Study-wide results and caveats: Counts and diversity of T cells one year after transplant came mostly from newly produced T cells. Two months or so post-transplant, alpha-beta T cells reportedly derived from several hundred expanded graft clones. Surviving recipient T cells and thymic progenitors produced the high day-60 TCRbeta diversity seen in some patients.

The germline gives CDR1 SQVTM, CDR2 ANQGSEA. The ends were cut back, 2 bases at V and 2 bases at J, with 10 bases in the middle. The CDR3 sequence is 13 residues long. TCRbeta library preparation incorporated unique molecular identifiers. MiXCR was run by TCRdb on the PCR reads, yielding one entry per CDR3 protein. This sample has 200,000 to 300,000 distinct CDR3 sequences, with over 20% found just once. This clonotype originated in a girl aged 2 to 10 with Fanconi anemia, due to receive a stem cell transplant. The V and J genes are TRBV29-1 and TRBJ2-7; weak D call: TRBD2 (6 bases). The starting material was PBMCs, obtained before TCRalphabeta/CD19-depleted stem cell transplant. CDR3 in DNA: TGCAGCGTTGAAAGCCGGGAGACCTACGAGCAGTACTTC. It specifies CSVESRETYEQYF.